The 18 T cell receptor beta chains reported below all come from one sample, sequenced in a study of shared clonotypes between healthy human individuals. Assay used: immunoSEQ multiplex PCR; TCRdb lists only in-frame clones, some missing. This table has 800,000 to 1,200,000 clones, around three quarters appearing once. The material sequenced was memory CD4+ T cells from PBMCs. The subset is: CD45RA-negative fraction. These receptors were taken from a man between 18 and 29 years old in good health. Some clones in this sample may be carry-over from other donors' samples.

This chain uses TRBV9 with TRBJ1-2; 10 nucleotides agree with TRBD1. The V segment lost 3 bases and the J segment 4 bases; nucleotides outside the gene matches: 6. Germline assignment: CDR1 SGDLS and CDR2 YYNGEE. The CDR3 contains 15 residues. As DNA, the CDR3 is TGTGCCAGCAGCGCCAGACAGGGGGCGGGCTATGGCTACACCTTC. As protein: CASSARQGAGYGYTF.

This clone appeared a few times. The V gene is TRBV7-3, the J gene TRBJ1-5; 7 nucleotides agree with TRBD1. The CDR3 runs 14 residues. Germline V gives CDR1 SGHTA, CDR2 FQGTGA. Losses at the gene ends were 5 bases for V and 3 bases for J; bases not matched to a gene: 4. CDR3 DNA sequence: TGTGCCAGCAGCGACGACAGGGTCAATCAGCCCCAGCATTTT. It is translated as CASSDDRVNQPQHF.

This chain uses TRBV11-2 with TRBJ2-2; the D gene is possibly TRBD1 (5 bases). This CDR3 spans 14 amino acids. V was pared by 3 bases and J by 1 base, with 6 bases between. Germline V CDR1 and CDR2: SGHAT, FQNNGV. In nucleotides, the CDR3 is TGTGCCAGCAGCTTGACAGTGAACACCGGGGAGCTGTTTTTT. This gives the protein CASSLTVNTGELFF.

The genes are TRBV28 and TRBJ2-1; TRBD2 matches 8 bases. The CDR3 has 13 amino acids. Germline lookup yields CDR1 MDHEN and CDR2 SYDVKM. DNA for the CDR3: TGTGCGATCAGGGCGGGGGGTTACAATGAGCAGTTCTTC. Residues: CAIRAGGYNEQFF.

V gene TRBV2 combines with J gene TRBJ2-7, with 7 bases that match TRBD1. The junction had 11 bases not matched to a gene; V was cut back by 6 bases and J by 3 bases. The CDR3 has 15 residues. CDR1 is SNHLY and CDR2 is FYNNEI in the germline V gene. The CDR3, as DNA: TGTGCCAGCAGGGGCACAGGGGCAGGTTTCTACGAGCAGTACTTC. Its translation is CASRGTGAGFYEQYF. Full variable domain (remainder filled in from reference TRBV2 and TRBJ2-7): EPEVTQTPSHQVTQMGQEVILRCVPISNHLYFYWYRQILGQKVEFLVSFYNNEISEKSEIFDDQFSVERPDGSNFTLKIRSTKLEDSAMYFCASRGTGAGFYEQYFGPGTRLTVT.

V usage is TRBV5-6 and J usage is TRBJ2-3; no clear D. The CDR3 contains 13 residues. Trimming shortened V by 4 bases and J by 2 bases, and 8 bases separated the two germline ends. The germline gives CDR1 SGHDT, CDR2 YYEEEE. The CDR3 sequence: CASSLRDTDTQYF. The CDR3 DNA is TGTGCCAGCAGCCTACGAGACACAGATACGCAGTATTTT.

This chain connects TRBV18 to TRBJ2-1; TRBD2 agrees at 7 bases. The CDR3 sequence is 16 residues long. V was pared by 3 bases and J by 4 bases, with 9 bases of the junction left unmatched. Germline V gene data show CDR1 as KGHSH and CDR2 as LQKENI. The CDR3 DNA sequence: TGTGCCAGCTCACCCTTAGGGGCGGGAGAATACAATGAGCAGTTCTTC. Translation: CASSPLGAGEYNEQFF.

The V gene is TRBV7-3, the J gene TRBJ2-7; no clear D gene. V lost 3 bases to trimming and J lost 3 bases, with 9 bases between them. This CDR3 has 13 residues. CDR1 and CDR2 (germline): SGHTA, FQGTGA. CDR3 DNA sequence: TGTGCCAGCAGCTTGGTCGGCAACTACGAGCAGTACTTC. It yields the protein CASSLVGNYEQYF.

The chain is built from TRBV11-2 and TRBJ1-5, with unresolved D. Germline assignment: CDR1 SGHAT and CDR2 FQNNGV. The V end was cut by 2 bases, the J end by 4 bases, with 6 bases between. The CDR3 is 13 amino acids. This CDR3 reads CASSLSLNQPQHF. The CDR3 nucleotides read TGTGCCAGCAGCTTAAGCCTAAATCAGCCCCAGCATTTT.

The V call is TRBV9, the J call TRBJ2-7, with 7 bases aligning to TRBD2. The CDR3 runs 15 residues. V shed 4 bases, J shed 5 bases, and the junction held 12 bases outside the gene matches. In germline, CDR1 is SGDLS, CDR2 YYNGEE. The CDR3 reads CASSTRAGVEDEQYF. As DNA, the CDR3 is TGTGCCAGCAGCACCCGCGCGGGGGTGGAGGACGAGCAGTACTTC. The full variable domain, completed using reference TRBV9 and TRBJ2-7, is DSGVTQTPKHLITATGQRVTLRCSPRSGDLSVYWYQQSLDQGLQFLIQYYNGEERAKGNILERFSAQQFPDLHSELNLSSLELGDSALYFCASSTRAGVEDEQYFGPGTRLTVT.

The CDR3 sequence: CASSGRTNTGELFF. For the CDR3, the DNA is TGCGCCAGCAGCGGCAGGACGAACACCGGGGAGCTGTTTTTT. This chain links TRBV5-1 with TRBJ2-2, with no clear D. Trimming removed 4 bases at V and 0 bases at J, with 7 bases between. Germline-derived CDR1 and CDR2 are SGHRS and YFSETQ. The CDR3 consists of 14 residues.

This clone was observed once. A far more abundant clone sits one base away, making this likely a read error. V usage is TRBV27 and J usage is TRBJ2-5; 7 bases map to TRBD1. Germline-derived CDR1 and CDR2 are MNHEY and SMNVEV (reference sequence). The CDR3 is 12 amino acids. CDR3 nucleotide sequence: TGTGTCAGCGGTGACAGGGTAGAGACCCAGTACTTC. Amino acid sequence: CVSGDRVETQYF.

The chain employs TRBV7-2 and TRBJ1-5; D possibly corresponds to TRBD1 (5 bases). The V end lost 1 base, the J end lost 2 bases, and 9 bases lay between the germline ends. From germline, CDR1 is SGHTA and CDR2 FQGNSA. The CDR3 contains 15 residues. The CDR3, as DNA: TGTGCCAGCAGCTTAGTGGGGGGTGGCAATCAGCCCCAGCATTTT. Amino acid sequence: CASSLVGGGNQPQHF.

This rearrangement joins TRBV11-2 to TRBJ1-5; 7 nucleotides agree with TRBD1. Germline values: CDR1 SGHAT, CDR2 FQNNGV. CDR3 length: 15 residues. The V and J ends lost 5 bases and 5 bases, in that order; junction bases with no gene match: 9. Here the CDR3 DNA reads TGTGCCAGCAGCATACAGGGGAATTCGGATCAGCCCCAGCATTTT. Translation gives CASSIQGNSDQPQHF.

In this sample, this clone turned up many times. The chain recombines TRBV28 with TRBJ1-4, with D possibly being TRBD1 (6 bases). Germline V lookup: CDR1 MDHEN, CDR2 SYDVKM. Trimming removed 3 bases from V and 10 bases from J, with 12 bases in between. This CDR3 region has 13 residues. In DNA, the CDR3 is TGTGCCAGCAGTTTTGGGGGGCTCAGAAAACTGTTTTTT. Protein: CASSFGGLRKLFF. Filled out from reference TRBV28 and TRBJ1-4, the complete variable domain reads DVKVTQSSRYLVKRTGEKVFLECVQDMDHENMFWYRQDPGLGLRLIYFSYDVKMKEKGDIPEGYSVSREKKERFSLILESASTNQTSMYLCASSFGGLRKLFFGSGTQLSVL.

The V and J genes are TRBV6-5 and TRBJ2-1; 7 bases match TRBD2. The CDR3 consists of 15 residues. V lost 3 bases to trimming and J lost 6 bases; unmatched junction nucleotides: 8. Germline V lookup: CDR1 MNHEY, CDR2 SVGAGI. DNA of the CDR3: TGTGCCAGCAGTTATAGGGGACTAAAGGCCAATGAGCAGTTCTTC. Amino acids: CASSYRGLKANEQFF.

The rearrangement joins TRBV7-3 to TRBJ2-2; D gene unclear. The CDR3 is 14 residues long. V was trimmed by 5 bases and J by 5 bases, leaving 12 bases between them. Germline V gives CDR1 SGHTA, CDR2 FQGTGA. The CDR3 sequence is CASSPTRTTGELFF. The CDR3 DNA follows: TGTGCCAGCAGCCCTACGAGGACGACCGGGGAGCTGTTTTTT.

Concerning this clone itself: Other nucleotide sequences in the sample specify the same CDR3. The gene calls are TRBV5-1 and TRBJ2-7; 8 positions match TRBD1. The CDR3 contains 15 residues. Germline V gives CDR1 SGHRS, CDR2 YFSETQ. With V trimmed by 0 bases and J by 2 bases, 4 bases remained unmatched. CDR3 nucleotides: TGCGCCAGCAGCTTGGGCACAGGGGGTGCCTACGAGCAGTACTTC. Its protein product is CASSLGTGGAYEQYF.